This is a list of T cell receptor beta chains from one sample in a study of OX40 agonist ivuxolimab in advanced cancers. TCRdb keeps only in-frame clones here, not all; method: immunoSEQ multiplex PCR. This table has roughly 46,000 clones, 88% appearing once. The sample was CD4+ or CD8+ T cells sorted from blood, taken in a trial of the OX40 agonist ivuxolimab. These receptors were obtained from an adult with an advanced solid tumor such as melanoma, head and neck, liver or kidney cancer. Each CDR3 is given with its conserved first and last residue. The D gene is left open where the match is weak. Rows may omit the clone size; those that give it use once, few, many or a size class.

size,length,V,D,J,DNA,CDR3
.,15,TRBV11-2,.,TRBJ1-5,TGTGCCAGCAGCCCTCAGGGGAGGAGCAATCAGCCCCAGCATTTT,CASSPQGRSNQPQHF
.,15,TRBV9,TRBD1,TRBJ2-5,TGTGCCAGCAGCCCCCCGGGACAGATACAAGAGACCCAGTACTTC,CASSPPGQIQETQYF
.,16,TRBV4-3,.,TRBJ1-5,TGCGCCAGCAGCCAAGATACAGGGTCTAGCAATCAGCCCCAGCATTTT,CASSQDTGSSNQPQHF
once,15,TRBV6-6,.,TRBJ2-1,TGTGCCAGCAGTCCCGACCTTACTACCTACAATGAGCAGTTCTTC,CASSPDLTTYNEQFF
.,16,TRBV7-9,TRBD2,TRBJ2-7,TGTGCCAGCAGCCGCGGGACTAGCGGGAGAACTTACGAGCAGTACTTC,CASSRGTSGRTYEQYF
.,16,TRBV25-1,TRBD1,TRBJ2-5,TGTGCCAGCAGTGACGGGGGACAGGGGCAGGAAGAGACCCAGTACTTC,CASSDGGQGQEETQYF
.,13,TRBV5-4,.,TRBJ2-5,TGTGCCAGCAGCTCGGTCGGCCAAGAGACCCAGTACTTC,CASSSVGQETQYF
few,14,TRBV19,TRBD1,TRBJ1-1,TGTGCCAGTACCCCGGACAGGGGGGGCACTGAAGCTTTCTTT,CASTPDRGGTEAFF
.,14,TRBV28,.,TRBJ1-6,TGTGCCTGCACCCCCCCAGGGCTCAATTCACCCCTCCACTTT,CACTPPGLNSPLHF
.,17,TRBV10-3,TRBD2,TRBJ2-3,TGTGCCATCAGTGATTTCGGAATGGCTAGCGGGGTTGATACGCAGTATTTT,CAISDFGMASGVDTQYF
.,14,TRBV18,.,TRBJ2-2,TGTGCCAGCTCACCAATACAGGATTCCGGGGAGCTGTTTTTT,CASSPIQDSGELFF
once,14,TRBV6-1,TRBD1,TRBJ2-7,TGTGCCAGCACCGGGACAGGGGGTCTCTACGAGCAGTACTTC,CASTGTGGLYEQYF
.,15,TRBV4-2,.,TRBJ2-3,TGTGCCAGCAGCCAAGGGGGGCGGGGCACAGATACGCAGTATTTT,CASSQGGRGTDTQYF
.,16,TRBV7-3,.,TRBJ1-3,TGTGCCAGCAGCTTAAATCCCTTGCCTGGTGGAAACACCATATATTTT,CASSLNPLPGGNTIYF
.,16,TRBV7-6,TRBD2,TRBJ2-3,TGTGCCAGCAGCTTAACGGGGGGGAGCGCTTCAGATACGCAGTATTTT,CASSLTGGSASDTQYF
.,14,TRBV5-1,.,TRBJ1-4,TGCGCCAGCAGCTTCGGGGGGGAGAGTGAAAAACTGTTTTTT,CASSFGGESEKLFF
.,17,TRBV5-1,.,TRBJ1-5,TGCGCCAGCAGCCCCAAAGGACCGTTCGATAGCAATCAGCCCCAGCATTTT,CASSPKGPFDSNQPQHF
.,16,TRBV9,.,TRBJ2-3,TGTGCCAGCAGCGTAGAGGGGGGGGGACCCACAGATACGCAGTATTTT,CASSVEGGGPTDTQYF
.,19,TRBV27,.,TRBJ2-1,TGTGCCAGCACCGCATGGACAGCAGATCCGGGACCCTCTTACAATGAGCAGTTCTTC,CASTAWTADPGPSYNEQFF
.,15,TRBV5-1,TRBD1,TRBJ1-2,TGCGCCAGCAGCTTGGGAGGACAGGGCATGGGTGGCTACACCTTC,CASSLGGQGMGGYTF
once,15,TRBV28,TRBD1,TRBJ2-7,TGTGCCAGCAGTTCTTATCCGGGACAGAGTTTGGCGCAGTACTTC,CASSSYPGQSLAQYF
.,13,TRBV5-4,.,TRBJ1-6,TGTGCCAGCTCGGGGCTATATAATTCACCCCTCCACTTT,CASSGLYNSPLHF
.,16,TRBV10-3,TRBD1,TRBJ1-1,TGTGCCATCAGTGCACAGGGGTTAGGGATGAACACTGAAGCTTTCTTT,CAISAQGLGMNTEAFF
few,13,TRBV2,TRBD1,TRBJ2-5,TGTGCCAGCAGCCGACAGGGATCGGAGACCCAGTACTTC,CASSRQGSETQYF
.,15,TRBV5-1,.,TRBJ2-5,TGCGCCAGCAGCTCAGACTATCTTCACCAAGAGACCCAGTACTTC,CASSSDYLHQETQYF
.,14,TRBV7-9,.,TRBJ2-2,TGTGCCAGCAGCTTAGGGTCGGGCACCGGGGAGCTGTTTTTT,CASSLGSGTGELFF
.,13,TRBV10-3,TRBD2,TRBJ2-3,TGTGCCATAGGTAGCGGGAGTTCAGATACGCAGTATTTT,CAIGSGSSDTQYF
.,13,TRBV10-1,.,TRBJ2-2,TGCGCCAGCAGTGAGAAGAGCACCGGGGAGCTGTTTTTT,CASSEKSTGELFF
.,14,TRBV25-1,TRBD1,TRBJ1-2,TGTGCCAGCAGTAAAACAGGGGGAAACTATGGCTACACCTTC,CASSKTGGNYGYTF
.,12,TRBV6-5,.,TRBJ1-1,TGTGCCAGCCCGGGGGGGCAGACTGAAGCTTTCTTT,CASPGGQTEAFF
.,13,TRBV30,.,TRBJ1-2,TGTGCCGAGACAGGAGGCACGGCAGATGGCTACACCTTC,CAETGGTADGYTF
.,14,TRBV9,.,TRBJ2-2,TGTGCCAGCAGCGTAGGACATTACACCGGGGAGCTGTTTTTT,CASSVGHYTGELFF
.,16,TRBV5-1,.,TRBJ1-4,TGCGCCAGCAGCTTGGGGTCGGTCGCGACCAATGAAAAACTGTTTTTT,CASSLGSVATNEKLFF
.,17,TRBV9,TRBD2,TRBJ2-2,TGTGCCAGCAGCCCAGCCCCGACTAGCGGAAACACCGGGGAGCTGTTTTTT,CASSPAPTSGNTGELFF
.,14,TRBV28,.,TRBJ2-5,TGTGCCAGCAGTTTCCAAGGTTTTGACGAGACCCAGTACTTC,CASSFQGFDETQYF
.,14,TRBV6-6,.,TRBJ1-5,TGTGCCAGCAGTAAGACAGAAGGCAATCAGCCCCAGCATTTT,CASSKTEGNQPQHF
.,13,TRBV18,TRBD1,TRBJ1-5,TGTGCCAGCTCACCAAGGGGGCTAGAGCCCCAGCATTTT,CASSPRGLEPQHF
once,16,TRBV11-2,.,TRBJ2-3,TGTGCCAGCAGCTTAGACCAGGGAATCGGGACAGATACGCAGTATTTT,CASSLDQGIGTDTQYF
.,14,TRBV5-1,.,TRBJ2-1,TGCGCCAGCAGCCGGGTCCTCTCCTACAATGAGCAGTTCTTC,CASSRVLSYNEQFF
once,16,TRBV5-1,.,TRBJ1-1,TGCGCCAGCAGCTTGACCGGGTCAACGGGAGATACTGAAGCTTTCTTT,CASSLTGSTGDTEAFF
.,15,TRBV11-3,.,TRBJ2-7,TGTGCCAGCAGCTTGCCTCGGGCCTACGGCTACGAGCAGTACTTC,CASSLPRAYGYEQYF
.,13,TRBV9,.,TRBJ2-5,TGTGCCAGCAGCCCTCCGGACAGCGAGACCCAGTACTTC,CASSPPDSETQYF
.,14,TRBV5-4,.,TRBJ1-6,TGTGCCAGCAGCTTGGGACAGACTAATTCACCCCTCCACTTT,CASSLGQTNSPLHF
once,15,TRBV10-1,TRBD2,TRBJ2-1,TGCGCCAGCAGTGACCCCGGGACTAGTGGCAATGAGCAGTTCTTC,CASSDPGTSGNEQFF
once,14,TRBV11-2,.,TRBJ1-1,TGTGCCAGCAGCTCTCAGGACGGGGACACTGAAGCTTTCTTT,CASSSQDGDTEAFF
.,15,TRBV11-2,TRBD2,TRBJ2-7,TGTGCCAGCAGCGCTGGACTAGCCGCATATTACGAGCAGTACTTC,CASSAGLAAYYEQYF
.,14,TRBV4-3,.,TRBJ2-3,TGCGCCAGCAGCCAAAAGGGTGGAGATCATACGCAGTATTTT,CASSQKGGDHTQYF
.,14,TRBV5-1,.,TRBJ2-3,TGCGCCAGCAGCTTGGCCCCCTTCGCAGATACGCAGTATTTT,CASSLAPFADTQYF
.,14,TRBV6-1,.,TRBJ1-4,TGTGCCAGCAGTGAAAATAGGGTGGGGGAAAAACTGTTTTTT,CASSENRVGEKLFF
.,12,TRBV7-6,.,TRBJ2-7,TGTGCCAGCAGCTCCTCGGGCCACGAGCAGTACTTC,CASSSSGHEQYF
once,15,TRBV18,.,TRBJ1-1,TGTGCCAGCTCACCATCCGCCGGGGAGAGGACTGAAGCTTTCTTT,CASSPSAGERTEAFF
.,13,TRBV9,.,TRBJ2-7,TGTGCCAGCAGCAATCGGGACACCTACGAGCAGTACTTC,CASSNRDTYEQYF